This TCR beta chain was captured in a study of blood T cell repertoires in COVID-19. Study-wide context: Sites in the United States, Italy and Spain provided acute and convalescent COVID-19 samples. PBMCs, B-cell-depleted T cells, or T cells were the source of the cDNA or gDNA that made up the material.

Original data processing: Estimation of nucleated cell counts relied on the amplification of reference gene primers. Generated by immunoSEQ multiplex PCR, the TCRdb table keeps only in-frame clones and is missing some. V, J and clone size were drawn from that table, and D and trimming were deduced from the DNA. The table records under 150,000 clones, 80% to 85% of them present only once. This receptor was taken from a man between 60 and 70 years old with acute or convalescent COVID-19. The sequencing sample was made of peripheral blood.

The CDR3 DNA sequence: TGTGCCAGCAGCTCCCTAGCTCGCTACGAGCAGTACTTC. Translating gives CASSSLARYEQYF. The V gene is TRBV7-9, the J gene TRBJ2-7; tentatively, D is TRBD2 (5 bases). Germline assignment: CDR1 SEHNR and CDR2 FQNEAQ (reference sequence). This CDR3 contains 13 residues. With 4 bases removed from V and 3 bases from J, the gap between germline ends came to 10 bases.